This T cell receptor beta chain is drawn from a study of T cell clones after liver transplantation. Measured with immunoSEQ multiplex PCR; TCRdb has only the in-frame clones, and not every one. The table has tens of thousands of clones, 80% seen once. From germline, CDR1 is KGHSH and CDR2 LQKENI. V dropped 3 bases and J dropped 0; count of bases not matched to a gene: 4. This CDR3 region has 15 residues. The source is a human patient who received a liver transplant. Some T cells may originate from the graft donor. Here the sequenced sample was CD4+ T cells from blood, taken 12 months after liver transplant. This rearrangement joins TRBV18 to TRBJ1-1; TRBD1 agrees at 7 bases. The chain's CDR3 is CASSPMGQLNTEAFF. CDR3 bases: TGTGCCAGCTCACCGATGGGACAGCTGAACACTGAAGCTTTCTTT.